This note documents a single T cell receptor beta chain sequence. This entry is derived from a study of blood T cell repertoires in COVID-19. Background on the study: Nucleic acid was either cDNA or gDNA, and it came from T cells, B-cell-depleted T cells, or PBMCs.

V shed 6 bases, J shed 2 bases, and the junction held 4 bases outside the gene matches. Germline V gene data show CDR1 as MNHEY and CDR2 as SVGAGI. The CDR3 has 14 amino acids. Authors' methods: Nucleated cell number was recorded as an estimate derived from reference gene primer amplification. Generated by immunoSEQ multiplex PCR, the TCRdb table keeps only in-frame clones and is missing some. That table supplies the V and J calls and clone size; D and trimming were determined from the DNA. This sample carries about 100,000 clones, 70% to 90% of them seen once, and the ten largest clones take 2.9%. The sequencing input was peripheral blood. The chain employs TRBV6-5 and TRBJ2-1; 7 nucleotides line up with TRBD2. The receptor comes from a woman of 80 years or more with acute or convalescent COVID-19. CDR3 region: CASRAGVTYNEQFF. The CDR3 coding sequence is TGTGCCAGCAGGGCGGGGGTGACCTACAATGAGCAGTTCTTC.